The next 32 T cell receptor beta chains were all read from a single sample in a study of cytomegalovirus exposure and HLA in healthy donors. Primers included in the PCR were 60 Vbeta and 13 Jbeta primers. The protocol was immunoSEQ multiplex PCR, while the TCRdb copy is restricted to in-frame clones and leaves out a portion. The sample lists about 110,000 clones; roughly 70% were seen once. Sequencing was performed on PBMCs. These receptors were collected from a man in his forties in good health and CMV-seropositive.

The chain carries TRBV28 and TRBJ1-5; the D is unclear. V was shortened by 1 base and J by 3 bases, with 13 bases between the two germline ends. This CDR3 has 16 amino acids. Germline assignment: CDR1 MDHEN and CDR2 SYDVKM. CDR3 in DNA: TGTGCCAGCAGTTTATCGGGTGGGAGTCTCAATCAGCCCCAGCATTTT. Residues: CASSLSGGSLNQPQHF.

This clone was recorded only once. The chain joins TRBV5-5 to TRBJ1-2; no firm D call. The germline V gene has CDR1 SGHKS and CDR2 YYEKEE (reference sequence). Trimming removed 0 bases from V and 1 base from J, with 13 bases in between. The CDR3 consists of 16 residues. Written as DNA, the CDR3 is TGTGCCAGCAGCTTGGTTATCCGAGGAGGTAACTATGGCTACACCTTC. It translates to CASSLVIRGGNYGYTF.

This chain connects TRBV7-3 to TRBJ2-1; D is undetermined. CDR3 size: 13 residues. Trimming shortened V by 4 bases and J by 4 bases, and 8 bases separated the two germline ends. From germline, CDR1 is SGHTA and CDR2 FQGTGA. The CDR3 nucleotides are TGTGCCAGCAGCTCCACAGATTACAATGAGCAGTTCTTC. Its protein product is CASSSTDYNEQFF.

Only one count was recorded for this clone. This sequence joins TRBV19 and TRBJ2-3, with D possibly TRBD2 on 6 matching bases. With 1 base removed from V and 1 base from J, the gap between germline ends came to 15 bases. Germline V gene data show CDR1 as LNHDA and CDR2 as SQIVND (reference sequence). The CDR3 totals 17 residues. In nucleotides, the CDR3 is TGTGCCAGTAGTATAGTGCGGCTGTCTAGCGGCACAGATACGCAGTATTTT. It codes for CASSIVRLSSGTDTQYF.

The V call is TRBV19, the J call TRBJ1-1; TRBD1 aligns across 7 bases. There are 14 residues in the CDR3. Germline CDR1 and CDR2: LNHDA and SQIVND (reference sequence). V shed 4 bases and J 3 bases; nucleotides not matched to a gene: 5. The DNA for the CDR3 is TGTGCCAGTAGTACCGAACAGGGGTACACTGAAGCTTTCTTT. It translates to CASSTEQGYTEAFF.

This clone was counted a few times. DNA of the CDR3: TGCAGCGTTGGCCGGGGACAGGGGACTGAAGCTTTCTTT. Residues: CSVGRGQGTEAFF. V is TRBV29-1 and J is TRBJ1-1, with 10 bases lining up with TRBD1. The junction had 4 bases not matched to a gene; V was cut back by 4 bases and J by 5 bases. This CDR3 has 13 residues. CDR1 and CDR2 (germline): SQVTM, ANQGSEA.

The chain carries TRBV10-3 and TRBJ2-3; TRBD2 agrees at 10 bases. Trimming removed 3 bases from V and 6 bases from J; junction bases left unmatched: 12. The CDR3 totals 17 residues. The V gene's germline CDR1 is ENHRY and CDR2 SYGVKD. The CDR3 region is CAISDTRPGTSVDTQYF. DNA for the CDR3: TGTGCCATCAGTGATACCCGACCCGGGACTAGCGTGGATACGCAGTATTTT.

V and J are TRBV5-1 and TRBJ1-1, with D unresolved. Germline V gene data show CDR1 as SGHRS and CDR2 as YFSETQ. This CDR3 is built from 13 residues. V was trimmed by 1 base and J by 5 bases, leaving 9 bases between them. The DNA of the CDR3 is TGCGCCAGCAGCTTGAACGGTCGGACTGAAGCTTTCTTT. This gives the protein CASSLNGRTEAFF.

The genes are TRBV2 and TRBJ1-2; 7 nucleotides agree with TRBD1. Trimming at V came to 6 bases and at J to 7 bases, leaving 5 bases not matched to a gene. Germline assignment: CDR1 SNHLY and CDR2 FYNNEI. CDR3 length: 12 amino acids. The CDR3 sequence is CASRTGVGGYTF. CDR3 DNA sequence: TGTGCCAGCAGAACAGGGGTGGGTGGCTACACCTTC.

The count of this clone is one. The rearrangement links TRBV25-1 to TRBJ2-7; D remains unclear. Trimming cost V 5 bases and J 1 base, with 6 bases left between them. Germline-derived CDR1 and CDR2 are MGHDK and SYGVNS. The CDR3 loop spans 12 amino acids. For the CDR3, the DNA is TGTGCCAGCAGTCAGATTTCCTACGAGCAGTACTTC. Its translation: CASSQISYEQYF.

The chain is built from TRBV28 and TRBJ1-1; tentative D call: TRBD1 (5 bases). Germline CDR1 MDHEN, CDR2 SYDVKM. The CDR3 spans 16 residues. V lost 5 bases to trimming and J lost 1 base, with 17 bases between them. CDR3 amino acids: CASSPHAGQGNTEAFF. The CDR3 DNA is TGTGCCAGCAGTCCGCACGCCGGGCAGGGGAACACTGAAGCTTTCTTT.

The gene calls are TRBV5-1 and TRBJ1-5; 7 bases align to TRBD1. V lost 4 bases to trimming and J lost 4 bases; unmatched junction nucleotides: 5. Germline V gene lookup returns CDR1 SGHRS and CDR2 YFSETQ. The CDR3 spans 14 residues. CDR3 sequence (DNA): TGCGCCAGCAGCCAGGGGGGAGGAAATCAGCCCCAGCATTTT. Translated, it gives CASSQGGGNQPQHF.

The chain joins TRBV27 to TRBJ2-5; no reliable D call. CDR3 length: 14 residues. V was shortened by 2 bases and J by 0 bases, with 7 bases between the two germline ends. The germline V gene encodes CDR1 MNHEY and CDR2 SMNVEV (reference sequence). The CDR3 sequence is CASSLEYNQETQYF. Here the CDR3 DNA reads TGTGCCAGCAGTTTAGAATACAACCAAGAGACCCAGTACTTC.

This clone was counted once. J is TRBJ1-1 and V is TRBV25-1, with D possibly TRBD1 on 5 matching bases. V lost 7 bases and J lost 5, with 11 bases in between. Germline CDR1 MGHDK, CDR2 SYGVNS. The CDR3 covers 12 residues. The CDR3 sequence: CASNQGRTEAFF. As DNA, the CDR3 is TGTGCCAGCAACCAGGGAAGGACTGAAGCTTTCTTT.

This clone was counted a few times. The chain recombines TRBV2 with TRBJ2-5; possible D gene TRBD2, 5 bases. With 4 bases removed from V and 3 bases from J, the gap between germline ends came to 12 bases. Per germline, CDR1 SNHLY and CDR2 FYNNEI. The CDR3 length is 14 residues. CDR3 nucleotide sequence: TGTGCCAGCAGTGCAACGGGGTGGGAAGAGACCCAGTACTTC. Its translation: CASSATGWEETQYF.

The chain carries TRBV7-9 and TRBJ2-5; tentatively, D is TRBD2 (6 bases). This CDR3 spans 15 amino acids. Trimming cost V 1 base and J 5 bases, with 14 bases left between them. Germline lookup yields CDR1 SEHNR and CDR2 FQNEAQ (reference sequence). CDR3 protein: CASSLETGVGETQYF. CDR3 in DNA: TGTGCCAGCAGCTTAGAGACGGGAGTAGGGGAGACCCAGTACTTC.

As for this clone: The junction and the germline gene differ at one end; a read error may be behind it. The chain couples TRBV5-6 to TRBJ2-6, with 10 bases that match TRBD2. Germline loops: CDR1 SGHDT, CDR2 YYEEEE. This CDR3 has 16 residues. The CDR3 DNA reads TGTGCCAGCATCTTGCTAGCGGGAGCTGGGGCCAACGTCCTGACTTTC. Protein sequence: CASILLAGAGANVLTF.

CDR3 DNA sequence: TGTGCCAGCAGCGAGGACAGCACCTACGAGCAGTACTTC. Residues: CASSEDSTYEQYF. The chain is built from TRBV9 and TRBJ2-7; tentatively, D is TRBD1 (6 bases). CDR3 size: 13 residues. CDR1 and CDR2 (germline): SGDLS, YYNGEE. Trimming stripped 3 bases from V and 2 bases from J, with 9 bases between.

The CDR3: CASRTSGGYNEQFF. The CDR3 DNA reads TGTGCCAGCAGAACTAGCGGGGGTTACAATGAGCAGTTCTTC. The V and J genes are TRBV27 and TRBJ2-1, with 11 bases matching TRBD2. The germline gives CDR1 MNHEY, CDR2 SMNVEV (reference sequence). This CDR3 is built from 14 residues. Germline trimming cut 6 bases from V and 4 bases from J; bases unmatched to any gene: 2.

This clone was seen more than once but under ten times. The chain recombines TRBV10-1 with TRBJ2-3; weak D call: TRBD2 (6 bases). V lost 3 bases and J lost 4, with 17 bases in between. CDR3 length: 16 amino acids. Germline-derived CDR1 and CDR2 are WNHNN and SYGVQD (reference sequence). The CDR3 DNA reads TGCGCCAGCAGTGATTTATCAGGAGGGAGTCCAGATACGCAGTATTTT. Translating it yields CASSDLSGGSPDTQYF.

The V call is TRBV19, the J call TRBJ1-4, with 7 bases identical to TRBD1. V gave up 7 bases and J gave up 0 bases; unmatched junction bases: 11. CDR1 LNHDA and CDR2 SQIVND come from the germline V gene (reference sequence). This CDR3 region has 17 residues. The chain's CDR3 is CASIRTGLHPTNEKLFF. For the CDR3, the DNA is TGTGCCAGTATCCGGACAGGACTACACCCAACTAATGAAAAACTGTTTTTT.

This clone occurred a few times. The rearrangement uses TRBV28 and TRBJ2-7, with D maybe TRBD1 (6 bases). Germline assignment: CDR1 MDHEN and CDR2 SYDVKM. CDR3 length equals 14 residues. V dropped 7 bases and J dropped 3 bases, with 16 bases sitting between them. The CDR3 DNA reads TGTGCCAGCACCTCTGCCGGACAGAGCTACGAGCAGTACTTC. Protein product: CASTSAGQSYEQYF.

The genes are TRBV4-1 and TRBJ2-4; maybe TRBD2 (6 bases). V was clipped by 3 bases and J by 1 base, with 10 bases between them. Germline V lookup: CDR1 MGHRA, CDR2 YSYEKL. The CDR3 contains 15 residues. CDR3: CASSHMTSAKNIQYF. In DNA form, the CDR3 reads TGCGCCAGCAGCCATATGACTAGTGCCAAAAACATTCAGTACTTC.

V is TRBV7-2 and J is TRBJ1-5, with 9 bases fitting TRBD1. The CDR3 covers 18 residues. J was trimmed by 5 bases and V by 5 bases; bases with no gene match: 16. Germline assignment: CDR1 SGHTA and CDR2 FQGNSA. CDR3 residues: CASSLEFGQGKRDQPQHF. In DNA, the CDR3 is TGTGCCAGCAGCCTTGAATTCGGACAGGGGAAGAGGGATCAGCCCCAGCATTTT.

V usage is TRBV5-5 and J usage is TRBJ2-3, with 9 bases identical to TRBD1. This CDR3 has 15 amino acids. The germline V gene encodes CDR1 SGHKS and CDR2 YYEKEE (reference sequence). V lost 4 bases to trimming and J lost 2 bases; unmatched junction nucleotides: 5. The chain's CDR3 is CASSRTGESTDTQYF. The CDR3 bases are TGTGCCAGCAGCCGGACAGGGGAGTCCACAGATACGCAGTATTTT.

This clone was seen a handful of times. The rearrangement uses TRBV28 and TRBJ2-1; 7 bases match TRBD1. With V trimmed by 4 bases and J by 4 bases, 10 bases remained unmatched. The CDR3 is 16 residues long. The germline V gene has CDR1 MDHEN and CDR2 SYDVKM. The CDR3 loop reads CASSSYSGTAYNEQFF. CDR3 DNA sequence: TGTGCCAGCAGTTCTTACTCCGGGACAGCTTACAATGAGCAGTTCTTC.

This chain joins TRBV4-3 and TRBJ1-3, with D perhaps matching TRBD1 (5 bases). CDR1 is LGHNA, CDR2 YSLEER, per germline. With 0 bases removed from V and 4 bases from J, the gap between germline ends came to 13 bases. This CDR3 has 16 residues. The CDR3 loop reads CASSQDGATEGNTIYF. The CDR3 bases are TGCGCCAGCAGCCAAGATGGGGCGACAGAGGGAAACACCATATATTTT.

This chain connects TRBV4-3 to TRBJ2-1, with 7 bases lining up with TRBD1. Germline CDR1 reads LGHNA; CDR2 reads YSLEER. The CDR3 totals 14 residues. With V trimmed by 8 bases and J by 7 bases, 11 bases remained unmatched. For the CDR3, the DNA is TGCGCCAGCTCGCCTTACAGGGGATCGAATGAGCAGTTCTTC. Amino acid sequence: CASSPYRGSNEQFF.

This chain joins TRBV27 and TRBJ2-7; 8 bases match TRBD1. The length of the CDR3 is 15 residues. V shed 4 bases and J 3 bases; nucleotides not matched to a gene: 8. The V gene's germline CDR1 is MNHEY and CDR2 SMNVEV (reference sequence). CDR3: CASSYSRGPSYEQYF. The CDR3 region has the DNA TGTGCCAGCAGTTATTCCAGGGGGCCGAGCTACGAGCAGTACTTC.

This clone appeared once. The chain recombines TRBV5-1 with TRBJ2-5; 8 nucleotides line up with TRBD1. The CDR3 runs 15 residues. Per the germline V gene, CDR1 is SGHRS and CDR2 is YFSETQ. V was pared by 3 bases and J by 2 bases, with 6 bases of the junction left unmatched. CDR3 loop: CASSYGQGGQETQYF. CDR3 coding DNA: TGCGCCAGCAGCTACGGACAGGGCGGACAAGAGACCCAGTACTTC.

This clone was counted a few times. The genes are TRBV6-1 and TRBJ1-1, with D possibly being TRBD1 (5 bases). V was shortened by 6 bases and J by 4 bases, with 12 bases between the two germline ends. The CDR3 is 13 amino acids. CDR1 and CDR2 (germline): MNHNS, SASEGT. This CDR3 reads CASSRSRGTEAFF. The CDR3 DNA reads TGTGCCAGCAGCCGGAGTAGGGGCACTGAAGCTTTCTTT.

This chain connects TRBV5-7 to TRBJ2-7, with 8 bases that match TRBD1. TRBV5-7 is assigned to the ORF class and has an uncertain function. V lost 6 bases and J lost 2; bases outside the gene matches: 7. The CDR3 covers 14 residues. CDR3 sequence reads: CASTLDRGPYEQYF. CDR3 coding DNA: TGTGCCAGCACCTTAGACAGGGGTCCCTACGAGCAGTACTTC.